The subject of this entry is one T cell receptor (beta chain). This clonotype has ten or more counts. Its antigen remains unidentified. The input lacks base qualities; no much larger clone sits a single base away. The data belong to a study of neurological immune-mediated disorders (dated by TCRdb to the late 2010s). Describing the broader study: Of the 35 or so multiple sclerosis patients, some 30 had relapsing-remitting MS and 3 had secondary progressive MS. The cohort comprised roughly 70 subjects: 14 HAM/TSP patients, 35 or so multiple sclerosis patients and about 20 healthy controls. The approximately 100 TCR-beta libraries included longitudinal samples, technical triplicates and paired sorted CD4+ and CD8+ T-cell subsets alongside PBMC samples. Using UMI-based sequencing, the study compared peripheral blood TCR-beta repertoires from patients with HTLV-I-associated myelopathy (HAM/TSP), patients with multiple sclerosis, and healthy controls.

For the unsorted PBMC libraries, 2 million PBMCs were stored in RNAlater at -80 degrees C until RNA extraction and were used to generate the libraries. Multiple sclerosis patients were enrolled in a US clinical protocol evaluating disease progression by magnetic resonance imaging. Peripheral blood was subjected to Ficoll-Hypaque density gradient centrifugation to isolate PBMCs, which were then cryopreserved in liquid nitrogen. cDNA synthesis used template-switch 5'RACE with a primer carrying a 10-nucleotide random unique molecular identifier tagging each TCR transcript. Each sequencing run produced over 160 million TCR-beta sequences covering 15-18 subjects. The RNeasy kit was used for extraction of total RNA. TCR-beta VDJ regions were amplified with primers for the TCR constant region and the 5'RACE anchor, using the KAPA Real-time Library Amplification kit. A first PCR added sample indexes and Illumina adaptors, and a second PCR then raised library yield. After Ampure bead purification, the roughly 650 bp TCR product was size-selected on a 2% E-gel SizeSelection system. Before pooling, libraries had their quality checked on a Bioanalyzer, their concentration measured with Qubit, and their quantity determined with the Kapa Library Quantification kit. Libraries were sequenced paired-end 2 x 150 bp on an Illumina HiSeq 2500. To increase sequence diversity, 25-30% phiX was spiked into each library pool. The original pipeline was this. The quality-filtered reads were processed with the UMI-based MiGEC pipeline, whose error correction step removed more than 80% of the raw TCR sequences. VDJ genes were aligned to IMGT germline references, and each clonotype was defined by a unique CDR3 amino acid sequence together with V-J genes. Clonal expansion, Shannon diversity and CDR3 relatedness were evaluated with VDJtools (CalcPairwiseDistances, ClusterSamples), while phylogenetic trees were built in CLCbio workbench. Using coefficient-of-variation modelling across technical triplicates, the study counted a clone as expanded if it had at least 8 unique UMIs. TCRdb redid the processing of the public reads, applying fastp at Q25 and MiXCR, and retained in-frame beta chains. Each CDR3 protein gets just one entry, which takes the most common genes and DNA from the rows behind it. These V and J calls are TCRdb output, not the study's own analysis. For this sample there are 31,000 or so distinct CDR3 sequences; around 1.5% appear just once. Of the sample, 7.5% to 10% falls within the top ten clones.

Inclusive of the bounding cysteine and phenylalanine, the CDR3 is 16 residues long. Only the CDR3 portion is preserved as DNA: 48 bases, with reading frame beginning at the first base. The V end loses 0 bases and the J end loses 5 bases, and a stretch of 14 bases separates them. Paper-wide results and their limitations: In a phylogenetic analysis, the repertoires of 18 out of 34 MS patients fell into a single cluster of related CDR3 sequences, pointing to a possible signature at the repertoire level. TCR clonal expansion was highest in HAM/TSP patients and lowest in MS patients, with MS patients falling below even healthy controls. Across subjects, expanded clones never shared an identical CDR3 amino acid sequence, which suggests that the TCR-beta repertoires in every group were private. No clinical or MRI features were associated with the MS cluster, and the authors said that larger cohorts are needed.

Sequencing was carried out using PBMCs. The chain links TRBV12-3 or TRBV12-4 with TRBJ1-3; possibly the D gene is TRBD1, per 5 matching bases. The source of this sequence is a woman in her twenties or thirties with multiple sclerosis. The DNA sequence is TGTGCCAGCAGTTTAGCGTCACCCGGGGGACGAAACACCATATATTTT. Its protein product is CASSLASPGGRNTIYF.